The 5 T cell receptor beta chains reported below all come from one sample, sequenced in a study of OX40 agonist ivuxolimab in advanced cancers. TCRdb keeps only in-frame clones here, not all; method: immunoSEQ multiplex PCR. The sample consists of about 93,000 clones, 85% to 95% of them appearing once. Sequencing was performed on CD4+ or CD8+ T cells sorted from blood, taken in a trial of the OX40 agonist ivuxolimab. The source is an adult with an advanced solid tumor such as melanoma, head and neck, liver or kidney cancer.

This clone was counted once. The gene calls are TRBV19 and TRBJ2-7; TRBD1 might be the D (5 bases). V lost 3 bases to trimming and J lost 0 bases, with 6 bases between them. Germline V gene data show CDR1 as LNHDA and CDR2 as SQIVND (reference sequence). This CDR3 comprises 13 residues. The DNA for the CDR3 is TGTGCCAGTAGTATTGACAGCTCCTACGAGCAGTACTTC. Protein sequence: CASSIDSSYEQYF.

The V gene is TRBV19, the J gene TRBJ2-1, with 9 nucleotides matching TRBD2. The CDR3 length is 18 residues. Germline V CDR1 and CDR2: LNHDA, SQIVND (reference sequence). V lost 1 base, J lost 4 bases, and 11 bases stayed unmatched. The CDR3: CASSIAARGSGGYNEQFF. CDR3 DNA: TGTGCCAGTAGTATAGCCGCCCGAGGTAGCGGGGGTTACAATGAGCAGTTCTTC.

This chain's CDR3 is CASSGRTRGETQYF. DNA for the CDR3: TGTGCCAGCAGTGGGCGGACCCGTGGTGAGACCCAGTACTTC. V gene TRBV25-1 combines with J gene TRBJ2-5, with D uncertain. Trimming stripped 4 bases from V and 5 bases from J, with 14 bases between. The CDR3 length is 14 residues. Germline V gives CDR1 MGHDK, CDR2 SYGVNS.

CDR3 in amino acids: CASSQDSAGAHNYGYTF. As DNA, the CDR3 is TGTGCCAGCAGCCAAGATTCAGCGGGGGCGCACAACTATGGCTACACCTTC. The chain employs TRBV14 and TRBJ1-2; D is possibly TRBD1 (6 bases). CDR1 is SGHDN, CDR2 FVKESK, per germline. The CDR3 loop spans 17 amino acids. Trimming left V 0 bases short and J 2 bases short, with 16 bases between.

CDR3: CSAADGNEQFF. The CDR3 DNA is TGCAGTGCCGCGGATGGGAATGAGCAGTTCTTC. The rearrangement uses TRBV20-1 and TRBJ2-1, with no clear D. V was clipped by 6 bases and J by 7 bases, with 10 bases between them. Germline CDR1 is DFQATT and CDR2 is SNEGSKA (reference sequence). The CDR3 contains 11 residues.